The clone carrying this T cell receptor (beta chain) came up a few times. CDR1 is LGHDT and CDR2 is YNNKEL in the germline V gene (reference sequence). The length of the CDR3 is 15 residues. V lost 4 bases and J lost 6, with 16 bases in between. These data originate in a study of T-cell reconstitution after alpha-beta-depleted transplantation in children. Unique molecular identifiers were used to barcode this TCRbeta library. TCRdb independently ran MiXCR on the PCR reads; one entry per CDR3 protein. The repertoire holds 610,000 or so distinct CDR3 sequences, with 27% as singletons. Sequences were derived from PBMCs, sampled before TCRalphabeta/CD19-depleted stem cell transplant. The V call is TRBV3-1, the J call TRBJ1-5; TRBD1 might be the D (5 bases). The TCR originated in a boy in the first two years of life with Wiskott-Aldrich syndrome, due to receive a stem cell transplant. The CDR3, as DNA: TGTGCCAGCAGCCGAGAGGGGAGCGGAGGTCAGCCCCAGCATTTT. Protein: CASSREGSGGQPQHF.